Listed below are T cell receptor beta chains from one sample, sequenced in a study of cytomegalovirus exposure and HLA in healthy donors. Generated by immunoSEQ multiplex PCR, the TCRdb table keeps only in-frame clones and is missing some. The sample contains approximately 100,000 clones, about 81% of which appear only once. Source material: PBMCs. Source of these receptors: a man in his forties or fifties in good health and CMV-seronegative. CDR3s include the opening cysteine and the closing phenylalanine or tryptophan. D genes are given only for firm matches. The listing skips clone size in some rows; elsewhere it reads once, few, many or a size class.

v_gene,j_gene,abundance,d_gene,CDR3nt,CDR3aa
TRBV6-5,TRBJ1-1,.,.,TGTGCCAGCAAAGATACAGGGAACACTGAAGCTTTCTTT,CASKDTGNTEAFF
TRBV27,TRBJ2-2,.,TRBD1,TGTGCCAGCAGGGGACAGAGCCCTACCGGGGAGCTGTTTTTT,CASRGQSPTGELFF
TRBV15,TRBJ1-6,.,.,TGTGCCACCAGCAGAGAGGACAAGGGGTCCCGGACCCTCCACTTT,CATSREDKGSRTLHF
TRBV30,TRBJ2-3,.,.,TGTGCCTGGAGTGGTTACGCGGGCCCAGATACGCAGTATTTT,CAWSGYAGPDTQYF
TRBV10-2,TRBJ1-1,.,.,TGCGCCAGCAGTAGACCCGGGACAACGAGGGGGTTCTTT,CASSRPGTTRGFF
TRBV30,TRBJ2-1,.,.,TGTGCCTGGACCAGGGGGGCTCACCTGGGGGCTTACAATGAGCAGTTCTTC,CAWTRGAHLGAYNEQFF
TRBV4-1,TRBJ1-5,.,.,TGCGCCAGCAGCCAAGAGGTGGGCTTATACAATCATCCCCAGCATTTT,CASSQEVGLYNHPQHF
TRBV10-2,TRBJ2-1,.,TRBD2,TGCGCCAGCAGTGGCGGGGGACCCTCCTACAATGAGCAGTTCTTC,CASSGGGPSYNEQFF
TRBV2,TRBJ1-1,.,.,TGTGCCAGCAGTCACGAGGGTTTGAACACTGAAGCTTTCTTT,CASSHEGLNTEAFF
TRBV2,TRBJ1-1,.,.,TGTGCCAGCAGTGGATCCAGAACTGAAGCTTTCTTT,CASSGSRTEAFF
TRBV5-8,TRBJ1-4,.,TRBD1,TGTGCCAGCAGCTTGGGGGACAGGGCATCTAATGAAAAACTGTTTTTT,CASSLGDRASNEKLFF
TRBV5-5,TRBJ2-3,.,TRBD2,TGTGCCAGCAGCCTCCTCGGCGGGGGGAACACAGATACGCAGTATTTT,CASSLLGGGNTDTQYF
TRBV7-9,TRBJ1-1,few,.,TGTGCCAGCAGCTTGAGCGAGCGAAACACTGAAGCTTTCTTT,CASSLSERNTEAFF
TRBV5-8,TRBJ2-7,.,.,TGTGCCAGCAGCTTACTCAGGGAAGACGAGCAGTACTTC,CASSLLREDEQYF
TRBV5-1,TRBJ2-1,once,TRBD1,TGCGCCAGCAGCCAACAGGGGCTGAGCTCCTACAATGAGCAGTTCTTC,CASSQQGLSSYNEQFF
TRBV12-5,TRBJ2-1,.,TRBD1,TGTGCTAGTGGGGGGACAGGGGTTTCGTACAATGAGCAGTTCTTC,CASGGTGVSYNEQFF
TRBV29-1,TRBJ1-2,.,TRBD1,TGCAGCGTTGGTGGACAGGCACACTATGGCTACACCTTC,CSVGGQAHYGYTF
TRBV7-9,TRBJ1-1,.,.,TGTGCCAGCAGCTTCCACAGGGAGAACACTGAAGCTTTCTTT,CASSFHRENTEAFF
TRBV6-4,TRBJ2-1,.,TRBD2,TGTGCCAGCAGTGACGTTGGCGGGGGGCACAATGAGCAGTTCTTC,CASSDVGGGHNEQFF
TRBV5-1,TRBJ1-1,.,TRBD1,TGCGCCAGCAGCCGTCAGGACAGGGGAGTTGAAGCTTTCTTT,CASSRQDRGVEAFF
TRBV10-1,TRBJ2-5,.,.,TGCGCCAGCAGTGAGTACGTCGGAGAGACCCAGTACTTC,CASSEYVGETQYF
TRBV19,TRBJ1-2,.,.,TGTGCCAGTAGTAAGGAGATCTATGGCTACACCTTC,CASSKEIYGYTF
TRBV27,TRBJ2-5,.,.,TGTGCCAGCAGTTTATCGTGGAATGCCGGGGAGACCCAGTACTTC,CASSLSWNAGETQYF
TRBV7-6,TRBJ1-4,once,.,TGTGCCAGCAGCTTAGGGGGCCGTAATGAAAAACTGTTTTTT,CASSLGGRNEKLFF
TRBV4-1,TRBJ1-5,.,.,TGCGCCAGCAGCCAAGGGGGGGAAAGCAATCAGCCCCAGCATTTT,CASSQGGESNQPQHF
TRBV21-1,TRBJ1-2,medium-sized,.,TGTGCCAGCAGCAAAGGGACAGGGCGGCGGGACTATGGCTACACCTTC,CASSKGTGRRDYGYTF
TRBV2,TRBJ1-5,.,TRBD1,TGTGCCAGCAACACGGGACAGGGGGCGGGTCAGCCCCAGCATTTT,CASNTGQGAGQPQHF
TRBV2,TRBJ1-5,once,.,TGTGCCAGCAGTGAAATAGGCAATCAGCCCCAGCATTTT,CASSEIGNQPQHF
TRBV7-2,TRBJ2-7,once,TRBD1,TGTGCCAGCAGCTCCCTCGGGACAGGGGCGCCCTACGAGCAGTACTTC,CASSSLGTGAPYEQYF
TRBV7-7,TRBJ2-1,.,TRBD2,TGTGCCAGCAGCTTAACTAGCGGGGCAATCAATGAGCAGTTCTTC,CASSLTSGAINEQFF
TRBV5-1,TRBJ2-3,.,.,TGCGCCAGCAGCGGAGGGCACAGACACACAGATACGCAGTATTTT,CASSGGHRHTDTQYF
TRBV2,TRBJ1-4,.,TRBD1,TGTGCCAGCAGTTCGGGACAGGGCGTGCGAAAACTGTTTTTT,CASSSGQGVRKLFF
TRBV5-5,TRBJ2-5,.,TRBD2,TGTGCCAGCAGCAGTGGACTAGCGGGGGTTCGGGTGACCCAGTACTTC,CASSSGLAGVRVTQYF
TRBV5-4,TRBJ2-2,.,TRBD2,TGTGCCAGCAGCATTAGCGGGGTCCCGAGCGGGGAGCTGTTTTTT,CASSISGVPSGELFF
TRBV18,TRBJ1-5,.,.,TGTGCCAGCTCACCGGGGCAGGTTCTCTCAAATCAGCCCCAGCATTTT,CASSPGQVLSNQPQHF
TRBV19,TRBJ1-1,few,.,TGTGCCAGTAGTTACATACCCATGAACACTGAAGCTTTCTTT,CASSYIPMNTEAFF
TRBV6-1,TRBJ1-6,.,.,TGTGCCAGCAGTGAATTTTCAGTGACAGGCGTGTCCTATAATTCACCCCTCCACTTT,CASSEFSVTGVSYNSPLHF
TRBV2,TRBJ1-2,.,.,TGTGCCAGCAGTGAACAGGGGACAAGGGCCGGCTACACCTTC,CASSEQGTRAGYTF
TRBV11-1,TRBJ1-1,once,TRBD1,TGTGCCAGCAGGTTTTTGTGGGGGACAGCGATTTCCGAAGCTTTCTTT,CASRFLWGTAISEAFF
TRBV27,TRBJ1-6,.,.,TGTGCCAGCAGTTTATTAACAGGGAAAGGTAATTCACCCCTCCACTTT,CASSLLTGKGNSPLHF
TRBV2,TRBJ1-2,.,.,TGTGCCAGCAGTGAAGCGGTGGGCTACTATGGCTACACCTTC,CASSEAVGYYGYTF
TRBV19,TRBJ1-5,.,.,TGTGCCAGTAGTATTTCTCAGGGTAACAATCAGCCCCAGCATTTT,CASSISQGNNQPQHF
TRBV28,TRBJ1-4,.,TRBD1,TGTGCCAGCAGTTTACCGGGACAGACGCATGAAAAACTGTTTTTT,CASSLPGQTHEKLFF
TRBV27,TRBJ2-2,.,.,TGTGCCAGCAGTCCCATGTTTGGGGAGCTGTTTTTT,CASSPMFGELFF
TRBV5-5,TRBJ1-2,once,.,TGTGCCAGCAGCTACGACAAATCTAACTATGGCTACACCTTC,CASSYDKSNYGYTF
TRBV7-6,TRBJ2-1,.,TRBD1,TGTGCCAGCAGCTTAGGGACAGGGAATGAGCAGTTCTTC,CASSLGTGNEQFF
TRBV13,TRBJ2-1,once,TRBD1,TGTGCCAGCAGCCTCCGACAGGGCCCCCGTGAGCAGTTCTTC,CASSLRQGPREQFF
TRBV19,TRBJ1-1,.,.,TGTGCCACCCTGCCCACTTCGGTCGGGACAATGAACACTGAAGCTTTCTTT,CATLPTSVGTMNTEAFF
TRBV4-3,TRBJ2-7,.,.,TGCGCCAGCAGCCAAAGAACCGCCGGGACATTCGACGAGCAGTACTTC,CASSQRTAGTFDEQYF
TRBV25-1,TRBJ1-1,once,.,TGTGCCAGCAGTGAAGTTACAACACTAAAGGATGCTGAAGCTTTCTTT,CASSEVTTLKDAEAFF
TRBV7-9,TRBJ2-2,.,.,TGTGCCAGCAGCTTGTCGCGGGGGAACACCGGGGAGCTGTTTTTT,CASSLSRGNTGELFF
TRBV7-9,TRBJ2-7,.,TRBD1,TGTGCCAGCAGCTACGGGGACAGTAATGAGCAGTACTTC,CASSYGDSNEQYF
TRBV19,TRBJ2-7,.,TRBD2,TGTGCCAGTAGTTTCCTAGCGGGGTCCTACGAGCAGTACTTC,CASSFLAGSYEQYF